This T cell receptor (beta chain) is from a study of shared clonotypes between healthy human individuals. General observations from the study: Naive subsets generally had larger estimated richness than memory subsets.

This CDR3 spans 16 amino acids. Trimming shortened V by 5 bases and J by 10 bases, and 25 bases separated the two germline ends. The germline V gene has CDR1 SGHAT and CDR2 FQNNGV. Measured with immunoSEQ multiplex PCR; TCRdb has only the in-frame clones, and not every one. Of fewer than 1.6 million clones in the sample, about 98.5% are singletons; the top ten hold 0.36%. The split of CD4+ cells yielded CD45RA+ naive and CD45RA-negative memory subsets. Regarding this clone: Antigen specificity is unknown.

The genes are TRBV11-2 and TRBJ2-3; tentative D call: TRBD1 (5 bases). This TCR was sampled from a man younger than 40 in good health. Material for sequencing was naive CD4+ T cells sorted from blood. Subset indicated: CD45RA+ positively selected. The CDR3: CASSTYKGSDRWAQYF. The CDR3 DNA is TGTGCCAGCAGCACCTATAAGGGGTCTGACCGTTGGGCGCAGTATTTT.